This TCR beta chain came from a study of cytomegalovirus exposure and HLA in healthy donors. General study results and limits: According to a later analysis, most TCR beta chains associated with CMV appeared HLA-restricted. Testing in vitro showed three CMV-associated chains specific for CMV antigens.

Primers included in the PCR were 60 Vbeta and 13 Jbeta primers. Original methodology: Per a later analysis, the number of unique TCR beta chains was some 80 million, of which 9 million to 14 million were shared. Using immunoSEQ multiplex PCR, the repertoire was profiled, and TCRdb retains in-frame clones only, with some absent. The DNA was the basis for D and trimming; V, J and clone size are from that table. This table holds about 180,000 clones, 84% found once. Comment on this clone: The antigen is not known.

The germline V gene encodes CDR1 SNHLY and CDR2 FYNNEI. V gave up 1 base and J gave up 4 bases, with 10 bases separating them. The CDR3 runs to 14 residues. This chain joins TRBV2 and TRBJ1-2; D is perhaps TRBD1 (5 bases). This TCR was recovered from a girl aged 2 to 9 in good health and CMV-seropositive. Sequenced input: PBMCs. This chain's CDR3 is CASSEELRGYGYTF. In DNA form, the CDR3 reads TGTGCCAGCAGTGAAGAACTTAGGGGCTATGGCTACACCTTC.